This T cell receptor beta chain was found in a study of shared T cell receptors in the human thymus. Data came from immunoSEQ multiplex PCR; TCRdb stores just in-frame clones and leaves some out. This table holds 700,000 to 750,000 clones, 75% to 90% found once. V shed 5 bases and J 8 bases; nucleotides not matched to a gene: 3. The CDR3 extends over 13 amino acids. Germline V gene data show CDR1 as MNHNS and CDR2 as SASEGT. These data are also associated with another study on human thymus T cells. That study reports: All donors were healthy Finnish infants who were undergoing corrective surgery to treat congenital heart defects. Resections from corrective heart surgery provided thymus tissue. Apparent bias marked the V and J gene usage of thymic and blood repertoires. Related research examined unrelated individuals and reported that their thymic repertoires overlapped highly.

This clonotype originated in a girl under three years old with a congenital heart defect. The specimen was thymocytes. The V and J genes are TRBV6-1 and TRBJ2-1; TRBD2 matches 10 bases. The CDR3 reads CASSTSGGDEQFF. DNA for the CDR3: TGTGCCAGCAGTACAAGCGGGGGGGATGAGCAGTTCTTC.